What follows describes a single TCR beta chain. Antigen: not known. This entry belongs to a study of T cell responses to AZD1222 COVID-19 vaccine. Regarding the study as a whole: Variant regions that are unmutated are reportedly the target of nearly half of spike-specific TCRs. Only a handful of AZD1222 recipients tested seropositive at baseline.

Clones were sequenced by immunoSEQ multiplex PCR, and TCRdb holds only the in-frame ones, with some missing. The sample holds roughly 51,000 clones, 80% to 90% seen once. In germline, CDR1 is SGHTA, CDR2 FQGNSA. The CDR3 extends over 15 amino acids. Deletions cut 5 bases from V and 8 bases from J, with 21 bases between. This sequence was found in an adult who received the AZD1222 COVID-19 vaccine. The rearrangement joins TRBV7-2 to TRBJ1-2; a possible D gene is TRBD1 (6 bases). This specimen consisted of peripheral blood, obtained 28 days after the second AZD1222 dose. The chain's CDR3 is CASSPQIGGTAGYTF. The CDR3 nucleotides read TGTGCCAGCAGCCCCCAAATAGGGGGGACGGCCGGCTACACCTTC.